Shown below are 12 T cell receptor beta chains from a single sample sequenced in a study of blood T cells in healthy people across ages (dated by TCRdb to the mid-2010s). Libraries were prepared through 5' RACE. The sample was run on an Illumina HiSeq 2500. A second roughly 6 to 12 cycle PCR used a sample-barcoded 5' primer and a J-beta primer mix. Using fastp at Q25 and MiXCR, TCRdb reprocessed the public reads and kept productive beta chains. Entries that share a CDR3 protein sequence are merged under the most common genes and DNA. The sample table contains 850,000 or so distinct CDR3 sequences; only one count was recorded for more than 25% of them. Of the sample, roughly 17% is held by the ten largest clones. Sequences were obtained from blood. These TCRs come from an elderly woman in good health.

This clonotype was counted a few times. CDR3 sequence: CSASRILGGYTF. In DNA form, the CDR3 reads TGCAGTGCTAGCAGGATCTTAGGAGGCTACACCTTC. The chain links TRBV20-1 to TRBJ1-2; no reliable D call. This CDR3 region has 12 residues. Germline values: CDR1 DFQATT, CDR2 SNEGSKA (reference sequence). V was cut by 3 bases and J by 8 bases, with 13 bases left in between.

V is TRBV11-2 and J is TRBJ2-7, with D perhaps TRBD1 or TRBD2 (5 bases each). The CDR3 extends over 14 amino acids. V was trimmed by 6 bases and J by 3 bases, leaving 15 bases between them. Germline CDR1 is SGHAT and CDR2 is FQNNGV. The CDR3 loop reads CASRGPGPLYEQYF. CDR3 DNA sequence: TGTGCCAGCAGAGGCCCGGGACCTCTCTACGAGCAGTACTTC.

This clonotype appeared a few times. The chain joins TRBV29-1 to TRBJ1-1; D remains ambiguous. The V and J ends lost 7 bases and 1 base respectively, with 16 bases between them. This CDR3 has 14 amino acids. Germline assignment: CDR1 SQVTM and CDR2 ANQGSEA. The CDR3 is CSASPTSGNTEAFF. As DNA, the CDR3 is TGCAGCGCCTCTCCCACGTCAGGGAACACTGAAGCTTTCTTT.

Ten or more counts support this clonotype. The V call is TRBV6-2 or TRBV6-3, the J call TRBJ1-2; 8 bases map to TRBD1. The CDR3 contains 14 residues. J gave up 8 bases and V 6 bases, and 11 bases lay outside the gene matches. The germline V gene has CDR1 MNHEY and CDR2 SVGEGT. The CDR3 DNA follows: TGTGCCAGCAGGCCACTTGGGACAGGCCTCGGCTACACCTTC. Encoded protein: CASRPLGTGLGYTF.

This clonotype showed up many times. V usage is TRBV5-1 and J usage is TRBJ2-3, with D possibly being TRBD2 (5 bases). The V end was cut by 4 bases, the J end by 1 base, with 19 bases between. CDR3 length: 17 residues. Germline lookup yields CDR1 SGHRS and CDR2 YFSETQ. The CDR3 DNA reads TGCGCCAGCAGCCCCCCGTCTAGCACCCCTGGCACAGATACGCAGTATTTT. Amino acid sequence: CASSPPSSTPGTDTQYF.

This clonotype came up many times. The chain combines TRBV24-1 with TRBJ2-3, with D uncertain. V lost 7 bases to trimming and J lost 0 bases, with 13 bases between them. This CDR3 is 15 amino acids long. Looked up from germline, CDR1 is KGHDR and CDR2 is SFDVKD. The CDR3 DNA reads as TGTGCCACCAGCAAAACAGAAAAGAGCACAGATACGCAGTATTTT. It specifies CATSKTEKSTDTQYF.

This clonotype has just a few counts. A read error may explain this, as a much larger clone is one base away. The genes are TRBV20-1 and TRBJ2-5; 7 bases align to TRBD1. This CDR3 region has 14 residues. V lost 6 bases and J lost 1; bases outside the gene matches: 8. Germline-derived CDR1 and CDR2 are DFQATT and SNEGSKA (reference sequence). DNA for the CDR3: TGCAGTGCCACCAAGACAGGGAGCCAAGAGACCCAGTACTTC. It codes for CSATKTGSQETQYF.

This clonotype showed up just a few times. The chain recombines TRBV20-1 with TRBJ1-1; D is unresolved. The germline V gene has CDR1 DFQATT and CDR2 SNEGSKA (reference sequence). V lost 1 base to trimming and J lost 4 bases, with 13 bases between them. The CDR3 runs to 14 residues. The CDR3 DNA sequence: TGCAGTGCTAGAGGCGACGGCGTGGGCACTGAAGCTTTCTTT. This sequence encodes CSARGDGVGTEAFF.

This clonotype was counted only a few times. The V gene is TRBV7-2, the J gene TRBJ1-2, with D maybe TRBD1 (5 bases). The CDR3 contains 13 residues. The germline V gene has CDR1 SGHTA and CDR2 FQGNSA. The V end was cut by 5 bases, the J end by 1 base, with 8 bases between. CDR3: CTSSVDSNYGYTF. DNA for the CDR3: TGTACCAGCAGCGTAGACAGTAACTATGGCTACACCTTC.

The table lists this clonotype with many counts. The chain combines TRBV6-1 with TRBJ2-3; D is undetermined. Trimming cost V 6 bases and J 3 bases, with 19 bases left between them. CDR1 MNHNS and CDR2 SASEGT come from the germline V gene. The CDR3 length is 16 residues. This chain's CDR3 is CASSSPHPAVTDTQYF. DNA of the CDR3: TGTGCCAGCAGCTCGCCCCACCCAGCTGTGACAGATACGCAGTATTTT.

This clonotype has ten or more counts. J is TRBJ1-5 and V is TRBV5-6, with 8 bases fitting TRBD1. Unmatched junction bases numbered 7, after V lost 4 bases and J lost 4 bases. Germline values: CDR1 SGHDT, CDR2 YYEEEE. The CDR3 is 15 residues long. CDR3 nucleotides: TGTGCCAGCAGCACCCTGACAGGGGTTAATCAGCCCCAGCATTTT. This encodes CASSTLTGVNQPQHF.

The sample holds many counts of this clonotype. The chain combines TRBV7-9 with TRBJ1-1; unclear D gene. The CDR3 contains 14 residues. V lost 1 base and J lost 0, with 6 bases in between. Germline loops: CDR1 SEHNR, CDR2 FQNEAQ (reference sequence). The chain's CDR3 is CASSLDGLNTEAFF. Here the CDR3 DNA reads TGTGCCAGCAGCTTAGACGGATTGAACACTGAAGCTTTCTTT.